This TCR beta chain was captured in a study of T cells in narcolepsy. TCRdb's table, derived via immunoSEQ multiplex PCR, lists solely in-frame clones and lacks some. The sample yields around 20,000 clones, around 90% seen once. For this clone: Its antigen is not identified.

Study-level points and caveats: In some patient and control memory CD4+ samples, autoreactive clones were absent. HCRT-specific and TRIB2-specific autoreactive clonotypes appeared among same-patient CSF and blood CD4+ clonotypes.

The V and J ends lost 5 bases and 0 bases, in that order; junction bases with no gene match: 14. Per germline, CDR1 MDHEN and CDR2 SYDVKM. The CDR3 is 19 residues long. V is TRBV28 and J is TRBJ2-7, with TRBD2 matching 12 bases. Sequenced material: CD45RA- memory CD4+ T cells from PBMCs. This sequence originates from a human donor with narcolepsy. CDR3 in amino acids: CASSLRTSGVNGFSYEQYF. CDR3 DNA: TGTGCCAGCAGTCTCCGGACTAGCGGGGTCAATGGCTTCTCCTACGAGCAGTACTTC.